Included here is one TCR beta chain sequence, with context. Germline CDR1 and CDR2: LGHNT and FRNRAP. This CDR3 spans 12 amino acids. With 3 bases removed from V and 6 bases from J, the gap between germline ends came to 6 bases. This specimen belongs to a study of T cell responses to AZD1222 COVID-19 vaccine. This table comes from immunoSEQ multiplex PCR, and its TCRdb copy is limited to in-frame clones, with some not included. In the table there are around 170,000 clones, 88% of which are singletons. The sequence was obtained from an adult who received the AZD1222 COVID-19 vaccine. The material sequenced was peripheral blood, taken 28 days after the second AZD1222 dose. The V gene is TRBV12-5, the J gene TRBJ2-1, with D hard to call. Written as DNA, the CDR3 is TGTGCTAGTGGTTTTAGGCGCAATGAGCAGTTCTTC. Translated: CASGFRRNEQFF. The full variable domain, completed using reference TRBV12-5 and TRBJ2-1, is DARVTQTPRHKVTEMGQEVTMRCQPILGHNTVFWYRQTMMQGLELLAYFRNRAPLDDSGMPKDRFSAEMPDATLATLKIQPSEPRDSAVYFCASGFRRNEQFFGPGTRLTVL.